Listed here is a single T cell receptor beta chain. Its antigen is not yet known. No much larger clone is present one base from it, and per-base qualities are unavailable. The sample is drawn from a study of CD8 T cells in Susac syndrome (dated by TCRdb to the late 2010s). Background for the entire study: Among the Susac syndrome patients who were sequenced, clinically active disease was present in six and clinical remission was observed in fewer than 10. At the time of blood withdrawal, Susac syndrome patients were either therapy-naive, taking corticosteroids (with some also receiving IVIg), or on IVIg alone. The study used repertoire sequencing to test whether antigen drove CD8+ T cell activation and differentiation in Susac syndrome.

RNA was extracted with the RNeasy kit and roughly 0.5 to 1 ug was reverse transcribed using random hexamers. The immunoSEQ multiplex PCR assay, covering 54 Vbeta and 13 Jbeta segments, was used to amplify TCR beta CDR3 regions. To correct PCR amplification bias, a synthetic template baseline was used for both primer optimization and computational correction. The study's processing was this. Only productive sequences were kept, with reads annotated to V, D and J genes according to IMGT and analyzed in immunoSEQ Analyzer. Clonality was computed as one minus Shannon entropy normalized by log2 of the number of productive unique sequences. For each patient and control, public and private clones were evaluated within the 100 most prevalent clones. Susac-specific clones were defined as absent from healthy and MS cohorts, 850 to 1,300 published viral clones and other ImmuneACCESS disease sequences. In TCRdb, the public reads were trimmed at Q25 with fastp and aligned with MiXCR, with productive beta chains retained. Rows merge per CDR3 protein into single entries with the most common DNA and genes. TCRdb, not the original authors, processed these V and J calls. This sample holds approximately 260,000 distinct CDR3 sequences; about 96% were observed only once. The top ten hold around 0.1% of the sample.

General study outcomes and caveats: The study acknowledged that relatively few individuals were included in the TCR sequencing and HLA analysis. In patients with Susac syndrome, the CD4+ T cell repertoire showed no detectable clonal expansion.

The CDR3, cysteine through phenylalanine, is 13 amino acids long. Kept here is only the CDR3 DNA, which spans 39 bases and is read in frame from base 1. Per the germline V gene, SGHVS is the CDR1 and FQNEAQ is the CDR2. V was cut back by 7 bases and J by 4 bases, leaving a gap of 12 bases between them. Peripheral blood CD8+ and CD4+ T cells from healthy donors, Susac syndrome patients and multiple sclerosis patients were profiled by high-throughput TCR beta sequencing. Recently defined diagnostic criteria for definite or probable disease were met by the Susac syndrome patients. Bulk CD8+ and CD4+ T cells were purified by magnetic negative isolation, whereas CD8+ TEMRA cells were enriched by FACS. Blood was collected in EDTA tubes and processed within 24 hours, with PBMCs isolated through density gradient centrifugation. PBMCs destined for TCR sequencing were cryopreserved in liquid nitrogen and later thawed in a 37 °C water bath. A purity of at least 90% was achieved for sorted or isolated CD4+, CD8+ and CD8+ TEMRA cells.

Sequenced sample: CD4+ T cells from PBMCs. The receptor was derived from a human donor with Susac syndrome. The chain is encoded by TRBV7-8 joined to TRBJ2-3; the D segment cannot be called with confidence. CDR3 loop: CASTQALADTQYF. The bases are TGTGCCAGCACCCAAGCTCTGGCAGATACGCAGTATTTT.